Below, one T cell receptor (beta chain) is given with its context. Its antigen remains unidentified. Base qualities are not recorded, but no much larger clone differs from it by a single base. The source of the sample is a study of cytomegalovirus exposure and HLA in healthy donors (dated 2017 in TCRdb). Broadly, across the study: An earlier analysis of roughly 500 of the donors reported 276 Gb of sequence data and roughly 120 million unique TCR beta sequences obtained from approximately 180 million T cells. An early release that covered about 600 HLA-typed donors contained approximately 300 gigabases of sequencing data and 80 million or so unique TCR sequences. Of the roughly 400 genotyped donors, about 84% fell in the genetic ancestry cluster associated with self-reported Caucasian donors. The study aimed to test whether cataloging public T cell receptors could reveal signatures of past pathogen exposure. The study profiled the T cell repertoires of hundreds of subjects by immunosequencing and related them to cytomegalovirus serostatus. A separate validation cohort of over a hundred different subjects was used in addition to the 666-subject first cohort. To predict cytomegalovirus infection status, the study brought together high-throughput TCR immunosequencing, statistical association of individual TCRs with disease status, and machine learning. A later analysis re-examined previously published TCR beta repertoires from more than 600 donors and added high-resolution HLA genotyping to investigate patterns of TCR occurrence. Rather than using new phenotypic data, the later analysis identified candidate immune exposures from TCR beta sequences and from how often those sequences occurred across donors. In an earlier analysis of 587 of the donors, high-throughput TCR beta sequencing was used to judge whether each TCR beta V gene segment behaved as functional or pseudogenic. Donor age, sex, ethnicity and CMV serostatus were collected together with the repertoire data. In a later genetic analysis, genome-wide SNP genotypes for about 65% of the roughly 670 donors were used, and that subset was treated as a discovery cohort. Every discovery cohort repertoire had been produced on one sequencing platform. Both class I and class II loci were covered by HLA typing, at four-digit resolution. The number of typed donors differed by locus: roughly 629-630 for A, B, C, DRB1 and DQB1; some 540 for DQA1; around 610 for DPA1; and approximately 450 for DPB1. Because of strong linkage in the cohort, 5 or 6 DR-DQ haplotypes were treated as single units for association and clustering. On average, around 230,000 unique TCR beta nucleotide sequences were sequenced per donor among a few hundred genotyped donors of the cohort, with about 19% of those sequences being non-productive. Beyond this particular receptor, the publication reports: According to a later analysis, parvovirus B19, influenza, CMV and Epstein-Barr virus appeared linked to several top co-occurrence clusters. Assigning TCR associations to individual alleles was difficult when HLA alleles, especially DR and DQ, strongly co-occurred. In a later analysis, the rate of TCR association differed among HLA loci, with DRB1 alleles having the most associated TCRs and HLA-C alleles having the fewest. A cluster of highly shared sequence variants was judged likely to be a technical artifact of the sequencing pipeline. Because HLA typing was missing for some donors at each locus, association tests included only the typed subset. At a false discovery rate of 0.05, a later analysis linked about 16,000 TCR beta sequences to specific HLA alleles. In both the original and validation cohorts, the classifier was reported to diagnose cytomegalovirus status with high specificity and sensitivity. In vitro tests confirmed that a few of the cytomegalovirus-associated TCR beta chains recognize cytomegalovirus antigens. Most TCR sequences were seen in very few donors, while some public TCRs were found in many individuals. In a later analysis, HLA-associated TCR beta chains showed more clonal expansion and lower generation probabilities than non-associated chains that were equally common. Roughly uniform sequencing depth across donors was assumed in presence/absence analyses, although this assumption may not hold. Linkage disequilibrium might explain the correlated functional status among segregating V segments, but an unknown experimental factor could not be ruled out. In a later genetic analysis, fewer N-insertions in productive TCRs were reported among donors in an Asian-associated ancestry cluster than the roughly 640-donor mean. An association between a missense DCLRE1C variant and V-gene and J-gene trimming of TCR beta chains was found in a later genetic analysis and replicated in an independent cohort. The study listed 150 to 200 TCR beta chains as associated with cytomegalovirus. According to a later analysis, most CMV-associated TCR beta chains appeared to be HLA-restricted, and the HLA associations seemed to be driven largely by CMV exposure. Some IMGT-functional V segments, including TRBV6-2 and TRBV6-3, could not be told apart with the 87-base-pair reads, so those segments were excluded. The earlier analysis of 450 to 700 of the donors excluded 15 to 20 rarely observed V segments, including chromosome 9 orphons, because counts were too low. The authors suggested that the approach could potentially be extended to other disease states and immunological phenotypes. A further reported finding was that TCR beta sequences accurately predicted the HLA-A and HLA-B alleles for most subjects in the first cohort. In an earlier analysis of under 600 of the donors, most TCR beta V segments were observed in productive rearrangements about 87% or about 30% of the time, broadly matching IMGT annotations. Only TCR beta chains were sequenced in this cohort, and the absence of alpha or paired-chain data limited detectable features. CMV serostatus was the only immune exposure information available for the cohort.

The receptor library was made with the immunoSEQ multiplex PCR assay. For the multiplex PCR, a mixture combining 60 forward primers for TCR Vbeta segments and 13 reverse primers for TCR Jbeta segments was used. Amplification of the CDR3 region of rearranged TCR beta genes was performed with a multiplex PCR assay on genomic DNA. The amplified TCR beta libraries were sequenced on the Illumina HiSeq System as 87-base-pair reads. In the authors' own workflow: A later analysis counted 75 million to 100 million unique TCR beta chains across the 650 to 700 repertoires, and roughly 9.9 million of these chains were shared by at least two donors. Raw reads were error-corrected and collapsed into unique sequences by a nearest-neighbor algorithm in which closely related sequences were merged to remove PCR and sequencing errors. CDR3 sequences were aligned to IMGT reference sequences to assign V, D and J gene segments. For a sequence to be retained, at least a six-nucleotide match to both a V gene segment and a J gene segment was required. A rearrangement was called productive if the CDR3 had no stop codons and remained in frame with V and J, and every other rearrangement was called non-productive. CDR3 was defined by IMGT convention, running from the second conserved V-encoded cysteine to the conserved J-encoded phenylalanine. The earlier analysis of around 640 of the donors excluded sequences that lacked an unambiguous match to a single V gene segment. In an earlier analysis of 587 of the donors, V segments were called functional above 56.7% productive rearrangements and were called segregating when the between-donor standard deviation exceeded 5%. To diagnose cytomegalovirus status from the catalog of TCR beta chain sequences, a statistical classification framework was built. In a later analysis, V and J genes were assigned by comparing TCR nucleotide sequences against IMGT/GENE-DB human TR gene sequences. In a later analysis, CDR3 sequences and most-parsimonious VDJ recombination scenarios were assigned using the TCRdist pipeline. In a later analysis, each TCR beta chain was defined by its CDR3 amino acid sequence together with its V-gene family, and reads without a unique V-gene family were excluded. In a later analysis, some 600 highly shared, low-generation-probability nucleotide sequences were removed to address suspected cross-contamination and a sequencing artifact. In a later analysis, a clonal expansion index for each public chain was calculated from normalized within-repertoire ranks of inferred template counts. In a later analysis, generation probabilities were computed with a VDJ recombination model fitted to out-of-frame rearrangements, and the resulting probabilities were checked against IGoR. Hypergeometric tests were used in a later analysis to score TCR-TCR, TCR-HLA and TCR-CMV co-occurrence, with a repertoire-size bias correction applied to the TCR pairs. False discovery rates were estimated in a later analysis by permuting HLA or CMV assignments 20 times. A later analysis grouped co-occurring TCRs with DBSCAN, adding TCRdist sequence similarity when clustering within HLA-allele-positive subsets. Repertoires with fewer than 30,000 or more than 120,000 public chains, plus five repertoires with anomalous nucleotide sharing, were excluded from co-occurrence clustering. TCRdb provides this immuneACCESS table in a form limited to in-frame rearrangements. Some clones are lacking; in checked studies, under half of them reflect an unresolved V gene, and why the rest are absent is not known. V, J and clone size derive from that table, while D and trimming were established from the DNA sequence. Recorded for this sample are about 180,000 clones; approximately 80% of them occurred a single time. The biggest ten clones account for 1.5% to 2% of the sample.

In total, 500 to 700 healthy bone marrow donors made up the cohort. Cohort members were all nominally healthy when sampled, although unrecorded immune exposures were likely present. The donor was CMV seronegative and was included in the group of hundreds of seronegative cohort members. A peripheral blood sample was provided by each donor, and peripheral blood mononuclear cells were used for TCR beta sequencing. Genomic DNA extraction from the blood cell samples was performed with the Qiagen DNeasy Blood Extraction Kit. For CDR1 and CDR2, the germline V gene lists SGDLS and YYNGEE. The CDR3 goes from the cysteine to the phenylalanine over 15 residues. Of the read, only the CDR3 DNA is kept; its 45 bases are in frame from base 1. A distance of 16 bases separates the germline ends of V and J, which lose 4 bases and 3 bases respectively.

The V gene is TRBV9 and the J gene is TRBJ1-2; too little of a D gene remains to name it. The sequencing input was PBMCs. This receptor was identified in a man aged 18 to 30 in good health and CMV-seronegative. The CDR3 protein sequence reads: CASSTLGGLDYGYTF. The bases are TGTGCCAGCAGCACCCTCGGTGGTCTGGACTATGGCTACACCTTC.